Each of the 10 T cell receptor beta chains below was sequenced from the same sample in a study of patients and donors after allogeneic stem cell transplantation. Using its own MiXCR run on the RT-PCR reads, TCRdb lists one record per CDR3 protein. The repertoire includes over 350,000 distinct CDR3 sequences, approximately 16% of them detected once, and less than 9.5% sits in the top ten. The sequenced material came from blood, either unsorted or a sorted T cell fraction (not recorded which). These receptors were obtained from a human donor who was either an allogeneic HSCT recipient or a stem cell or donor lymphocyte infusion donor (not recorded which). It is not recorded whose cells these are; they may come from a transplant donor.

The chain couples TRBV5-6 to TRBJ1-1; no firm D call. The ends were cut back, 2 bases at V and 7 bases at J, with 12 bases in the middle. The CDR3 extends over 13 amino acids. Per the germline V gene, CDR1 is SGHDT and CDR2 is YYEEEE. CDR3 DNA: TGTGCCAGCAGCTTATCAGTTTTGGGTGAAGCTTTCTTT. Translating gives CASSLSVLGEAFF.

This clonotype was seen many times. The V and J genes are TRBV10-3 and TRBJ1-2, with D possibly being TRBD1 (6 bases). The V end was cut by 0 bases, the J end by 3 bases, with 11 bases between. The length of the CDR3 is 15 residues. Germline-derived CDR1 and CDR2 are ENHRY and SYGVKD. The CDR3 is CAISESGGGDYGYTF. DNA for the CDR3: TGTGCCATCAGTGAGTCAGGCGGGGGCGACTATGGCTACACCTTC.

In its sample, this clonotype was seen a few times. The chain combines TRBV6-1 with TRBJ2-2; 7 nucleotides agree with TRBD2. Germline CDR1 reads MNHNS; CDR2 reads SASEGT. The CDR3 spans 15 residues. Trimming removed 6 bases from V and 6 bases from J; junction bases left unmatched: 10. CDR3 loop: CASRTGTKRSGELFF. DNA for the CDR3: TGTGCCAGCAGAACCGGGACTAAACGCTCCGGGGAGCTGTTTTTT.

This sequence joins TRBV14 and TRBJ2-3; D may be TRBD1 (5 bases). The CDR3 has 15 amino acids. Germline CDR1 reads SGHDN; CDR2 reads FVKESK. The V and J ends lost 0 bases and 2 bases respectively, with 9 bases between them. This chain's CDR3 is CASSQDRQPTDTQYF. Written as DNA, the CDR3 is TGTGCCAGCAGCCAAGATCGACAGCCCACAGATACGCAGTATTTT.

The CDR3 sequence is CASSLSDWAYNEQFF. CDR3 DNA: TGCGCCAGCAGCCTTTCGGACTGGGCCTACAATGAGCAGTTCTTC. The chain combines TRBV4-1 with TRBJ2-1, with D possibly TRBD2 on 5 matching bases. The germline CDR1 and CDR2 sequences are MGHRA and YSYEKL. The V end was cut by 4 bases, the J end by 2 bases, with 12 bases between. This CDR3 comprises 15 residues.

This clonotype was detected many times. V is TRBV5-1 and J is TRBJ1-2; 9 nucleotides line up with TRBD1. The V gene end was trimmed by 3 bases and the J gene end by 2 bases; junction bases not matched to a gene: 5. The CDR3 is 15 amino acids. Germline values: CDR1 SGHRS, CDR2 YFSETQ. CDR3 DNA sequence: TGCGCCAGCAGCTCCCGGGGACAGGGAAACTATGGCTACACCTTC. Its protein product is CASSSRGQGNYGYTF.

This clonotype showed up just a few times. J is TRBJ2-6 and V is TRBV6-2 or TRBV6-3; 12 nucleotides align to TRBD2. The germline CDR1 and CDR2 sequences are MNHEY and SVGEGT. Trimming cost V 8 bases and J 0 bases; bases outside gene matches: 8. CDR3 size: 18 residues. For the CDR3, the DNA is TGTGCCAGCTCGAGGACTAGCGGGACCAGCTCTGGGGCCAACGTCCTGACTTTC. This codes for CASSRTSGTSSGANVLTF.

This clonotype was picked up a small number of times. The rearrangement uses TRBV20-1 and TRBJ2-7; D remains ambiguous. The germline V and J ends were trimmed by 1 base and 3 bases, with 10 bases remaining between them. This CDR3 is 13 amino acids long. Looked up from germline, CDR1 is DFQATT and CDR2 is SNEGSKA (reference sequence). The CDR3 bases are TGCAGTGCTAGAGTTGGCGCCAGCTACGAGCAGTACTTC. Translating it yields CSARVGASYEQYF.

This clonotype was observed at least ten times. J is TRBJ2-1 and V is TRBV5-5, with 7 bases fitting TRBD2. Germline trimming cut 3 bases from V and 7 bases from J; bases unmatched to any gene: 10. Germline values: CDR1 SGHKS, CDR2 YYEKEE (reference sequence). CDR3 size: 15 residues. The CDR3 coding sequence is TGTGCCAGCAGCTCCAGGACGACGGGAGGAAATGAGCAGTTCTTC. Translating gives CASSSRTTGGNEQFF.

The sample holds a few counts of this clonotype. J is TRBJ1-5 and V is TRBV3-1; 9 nucleotides line up with TRBD1. The CDR3 runs 13 residues. V lost 9 bases, J lost 5 bases, and 5 bases stayed unmatched. CDR1 is LGHDT, CDR2 YNNKEL, per germline (reference sequence). CDR3 in DNA: TGTGCCAGGAGGACAGGGGAACATCAGCCCCAGCATTTT. As protein: CARRTGEHQPQHF.